One sample yielded the 20 T cell receptor beta chains listed below, sequenced in a study of T cell responses to AZD1222 COVID-19 vaccine. Method: immunoSEQ multiplex PCR; TCRdb's copy keeps in-frame clones and lacks some. The sample contains 130,000 to 150,000 clones, 75% to 90% of which appear only once. Sequences were derived from peripheral blood, sampled on day 0 of MenACWY control vaccination. Source of these receptors: an adult in good health.

V and J are TRBV2 and TRBJ2-1, with unresolved D. The V gene's germline CDR1 is SNHLY and CDR2 FYNNEI. The CDR3 extends over 13 amino acids. V was cut by 5 bases and J by 2 bases, with 7 bases left in between. DNA of the CDR3: TGTGCCAGCAGTTTTACAGCCTACAATGAGCAGTTCTTC. Amino acids: CASSFTAYNEQFF.

This chain links TRBV9 with TRBJ2-1; 9 bases are shared with TRBD1. J lost 2 bases, V lost 4 bases, and 4 bases had no gene match. The CDR3 is made up of 15 amino acids. Germline assignment: CDR1 SGDLS and CDR2 YYNGEE. The CDR3 protein is CASSPGTGPYNEQFF. In nucleotides, the CDR3 is TGTGCCAGCAGCCCCGGGACAGGGCCCTACAATGAGCAGTTCTTC.

The rearrangement links TRBV10-2 to TRBJ2-7; 8 bases are shared with TRBD1. The germline V gene encodes CDR1 WSHSY and CDR2 SAAADI. V trimming: 6 bases; J trimming: 5 bases; junction bases outside the gene matches: 3. CDR3 length: 12 amino acids. The CDR3 region is CASSGQGNEQYF. CDR3 DNA sequence: TGCGCCAGCAGCGGACAGGGCAACGAGCAGTACTTC.

In this sample, this clone turned up once. The chain employs TRBV3-1 (or the pseudogene TRBV3-2) and TRBJ2-1, with D possibly TRBD2 on 7 matching bases. CDR3 length: 15 residues. Trimming left V 2 bases short and J 6 bases short, with 14 bases between. The germline gives CDR1 LGHDT, CDR2 YNNKEL (reference sequence). The CDR3 region has the DNA TGTGCCAGCAGCCAACAACAGGGAGGGGGCAATGAGCAGTTCTTC. It codes for CASSQQQGGGNEQFF.

The chain links TRBV19 to TRBJ2-3; 8 bases are a match to TRBD1. The CDR3 contains 14 residues. Germline CDR1 and CDR2: LNHDA and SQIVND (reference sequence). The V gene end was trimmed by 6 bases and the J gene end by 0 bases; junction bases not matched to a gene: 2. The CDR3 DNA follows: TGTGCCAGTAGCCAGGGGGCTAGCACAGATACGCAGTATTTT. Encoded protein: CASSQGASTDTQYF. Complete variable domain (other parts from reference TRBV19 and TRBJ2-3): DGGITQSPKYLFRKEGQNVTLSCEQNLNHDAMYWYRQDPGQGLRLIYYSQIVNDFQKGDIAEGYSVSREKKESFPLTVTSAQKNPTAFYLCASSQGASTDTQYFGPGTRLTVL.

This sequence joins TRBV13 and TRBJ1-4, with D uncertain. Looked up from germline, CDR1 is PRHDT and CDR2 is FYEKMQ (reference sequence). Trimming took 5 bases from V and 5 from J, leaving 12 bases between them. This CDR3 has 14 amino acids. Here the CDR3 reads CASSLRGWNEKLFF. The CDR3 DNA reads TGTGCCAGCAGCCTCCGGGGTTGGAATGAAAAACTGTTTTTT.

The chain couples TRBV6-5 to TRBJ1-2; D unclear. V was trimmed by 5 bases and J by 8 bases, leaving 12 bases between them. The CDR3 loop spans 12 amino acids. In germline, CDR1 is MNHEY, CDR2 SVGAGI. The CDR3 region is CASSRKFGGYTF. CDR3 DNA: TGTGCCAGCAGTCGGAAATTCGGGGGCTACACCTTC.

The chain recombines TRBV7-2 with TRBJ1-2; a possible D gene is TRBD1 (6 bases). Germline CDR1 and CDR2: SGHTA and FQGNSA. The CDR3 is 15 amino acids. The ends were cut back, 8 bases at V and 11 bases at J, with 27 bases in the middle. This CDR3 is CASPGRGQTYGWYTF. CDR3 coding DNA: TGTGCCAGCCCCGGGAGAGGACAGACCTATGGATGGTACACCTTC.

The V call is TRBV10-3, the J call TRBJ2-7; D possibly corresponds to TRBD2 (5 bases). There are 14 residues in the CDR3. Trimming stripped 2 bases from V and 5 bases from J, with 13 bases between. CDR1 and CDR2 from the germline V gene are ENHRY and SYGVKD. The chain's CDR3 is CAISERGARDEQYV. The CDR3 DNA reads TGTGCCATCAGTGAGCGGGGTGCAAGGGACGAGCAGTACGTC.

The chain joins TRBV3-1 (or the pseudogene TRBV3-2) to TRBJ2-2; D unresolved. The CDR3 sequence is 15 residues long. Trimming took 4 bases from V and 5 from J, leaving 14 bases between them. Germline V CDR1 and CDR2: LGHDT, YNNKEL (reference sequence). The CDR3 here is CASSLKGTLTGELFF. CDR3 in DNA: TGTGCCAGCAGCCTTAAGGGTACATTAACCGGGGAGCTGTTTTTT.

The CDR3 reads CAAGNYGYTF. DNA of the CDR3: TGTGCCGCAGGGAACTATGGCTACACCTTC. This rearrangement joins TRBV6-6 to TRBJ1-2, with D perhaps TRBD1 (5 bases). The CDR3 spans 10 residues. Germline CDR1 reads MNHNY; CDR2 reads SVGAGI (reference sequence). The ends were cut back, 11 bases at V and 2 bases at J, with 6 bases in the middle.

CDR3 amino acids: CASSFGSSNTEAFF. In DNA form, the CDR3 reads TGTGCCAGCAGCTTCGGCAGTTCGAACACTGAAGCTTTCTTT. The genes are TRBV7-9 and TRBJ1-1; no firm D call. Germline values: CDR1 SEHNR, CDR2 FQNEAQ (reference sequence). The CDR3 runs 14 residues. Trimming stripped 3 bases from V and 1 base from J, with 9 bases between.

This chain links TRBV2 with TRBJ1-4; D remains unclear. The CDR3 contains 14 residues. V lost 4 bases to trimming and J lost 4 bases, with 10 bases between them. CDR1 and CDR2 (germline): SNHLY, FYNNEI. CDR3 loop: CASSVETINEKLFF. In DNA, the CDR3 is TGTGCCAGCAGTGTGGAGACAATTAATGAAAAACTGTTTTTT.

This clone has only one observation. Other DNA sequences in the sample encode the same CDR3. The rearrangement joins TRBV11-1 to TRBJ1-2, with D perhaps matching TRBD1 (5 bases). The length of the CDR3 is 13 residues. Looked up from germline, CDR1 is SGHAT and CDR2 is FQDESV (reference sequence). The V end was cut by 5 bases, the J end by 0 bases, with 7 bases between. The DNA for the CDR3 is TGTGCCAGCAGCCGACAGTCTAACTATGGCTACACCTTC. Its protein product is CASSRQSNYGYTF.

The chain couples TRBV18 to TRBJ1-5, with D uncertain. Trimming took off 2 bases at V and 0 bases at J, with 5 bases between the two ends. The CDR3 has 14 amino acids. Germline V gene data show CDR1 as KGHSH and CDR2 as LQKENI. CDR3 amino acids: CASSPGNSNQPQHF. The CDR3 nucleotides are TGTGCCAGCTCACCAGGAAATAGCAATCAGCCCCAGCATTTT.

V and J are TRBV7-9 and TRBJ2-5; 7 nucleotides align to TRBD1. With V trimmed by 8 bases and J by 1 base, 1 base remained unmatched. The CDR3 extends over 12 amino acids. CDR1 is SEHNR, CDR2 FQNEAQ, per germline (reference sequence). The CDR3 loop is CASRQGQETQYF. CDR3 bases: TGTGCCAGCCGACAGGGCCAAGAGACCCAGTACTTC.

This clone was seen a single time. This chain connects TRBV28 to TRBJ2-1; perhaps TRBD2 as D (7 bases). Germline assignment: CDR1 MDHEN and CDR2 SYDVKM. The ends were cut back, 5 bases at V and 5 bases at J, with 13 bases in the middle. This CDR3 has 14 amino acids. The CDR3 DNA reads TGTGCCAGCAGTATAGGGGGGGGCCACAATGAGCAGTTCTTC. This sequence encodes CASSIGGGHNEQFF.

This chain joins TRBV6-1 and TRBJ2-7; tentative D call: TRBD2 (5 bases). Germline lookup yields CDR1 MNHNS and CDR2 SASEGT. Trimming cost V 3 bases and J 4 bases, with 10 bases left between them. CDR3 size: 13 residues. As DNA, the CDR3 is TGTGCCAGCAGTGAGAGGGAAATTTACGAGCAGTACGTC. Protein product: CASSEREIYEQYV.

The chain couples TRBV16 to TRBJ2-1, with D perhaps matching TRBD1 (6 bases). Trimming stripped 2 bases from V and 9 bases from J, with 17 bases between. The germline CDR1 and CDR2 sequences are KGHSY and FQNENV. CDR3 size: 15 residues. The CDR3 bases are TGTGCCAGCAGCCAAAACAGGGTCAGTTCCGGTGAGCAGTTCTTC. Encoded protein: CASSQNRVSSGEQFF.

This clone appeared a few times. The same CDR3 arises from other DNA sequences in this sample as well. The chain links TRBV5-1 to TRBJ2-7, with no clear D. The CDR3 covers 14 residues. V lost 0 bases, J lost 2 bases, and 9 bases lay in between. The germline V gene encodes CDR1 SGHRS and CDR2 YFSETQ. CDR3 coding DNA: TGCGCCAGCAGCTTGGTAGTGTCTCCCTACGAGCAGTACTTC. It encodes CASSLVVSPYEQYF.